This TCR beta chain derives from a study of response to subunit inactivated influenza vaccine. The study, taken as a whole, reports: Each seasonal flu vaccination may recruit only limited new T cells, authors suggested.

TCRdb re-called the RT-PCR reads with MiXCR, one entry per CDR3 protein. Found here are approximately 520,000 distinct CDR3 sequences, less than 30% of them singletons; the top ten hold 1.5% to 2%. Germline values: CDR1 SGHRS, CDR2 YFSETQ. The germline V and J ends were trimmed by 4 bases and 5 bases, with 15 bases remaining between them. The CDR3 has 14 residues. This clonotype has just a few counts. Its antigen remains unknown. The rearrangement joins TRBV5-1 to TRBJ2-5; D unresolved. This sequence originates from a man in his forties or fifties who received an inactivated influenza vaccine. Sequenced material: CD4+ T cells sorted from PBMCs, taken more than 4 days after vaccination. CDR3 sequence (DNA): TGCGCCAGCAGCCCCTACCGACACTTGGAGACCCAGTACTTC. Protein product: CASSPYRHLETQYF.